A selection of T cell receptor beta chains follows, all from one sample in a study of T-cell reconstitution after alpha-beta-depleted transplantation in children. Via MiXCR, TCRdb re-called the PCR reads, giving one row per CDR3 protein. The table includes approximately 500,000 distinct CDR3 sequences, 27% detected once. Specimen: PBMCs, collected before TCRalphabeta/CD19-depleted stem cell transplant. These receptors were collected from a boy in the first two years of life with Wiskott-Aldrich syndrome, due to receive a stem cell transplant. Each CDR3 is given with its conserved first and last residue. Each record gives: V gene, D gene, clone size, J gene, CDR3 DNA, CDR3 protein. The D gene is left open where the match is weak. The size entry is marked missing in some rows and otherwise reads once, few, many or a size class.

>TRBV6-5|TRBD1|.|TRBJ2-1
TGTGCCAGCAGTTACCGGGACAGGTACAATGAGCAGTTCTTC
CASSYRDRYNEQFF
>TRBV6-1|TRBD2|.|TRBJ2-1
TGTGCCAGCAGTCGGTATAGCGGGAGTTCTGAGCAGTTCTTC
CASSRYSGSSEQFF
>TRBV5-1|TRBD2|.|TRBJ2-5
TGCGCCAGCAGCTCAGGACTAGCGGTCCTTAGAAGGGAGACCCAGTACTTC
CASSSGLAVLRRETQYF
>TRBV20-1|TRBD2|.|TRBJ2-3
TGCAGTGCTAGGGATTCGGGGCCTAGCGGGAGGCCAGATACGCAGTATTTT
CSARDSGPSGRPDTQYF
>TRBV6-1|.|few|TRBJ1-1
TGTGCCAGCAGTGCCATCGGACACAGGGAGACTGAAGCTTTCTTT
CASSAIGHRETEAFF
>TRBV4-2|.|once|TRBJ2-1
TGTGCCAGCAGCACGGGGCAGGGTTCCTACAATGAGCAGTTCTTC
CASSTGQGSYNEQFF
>TRBV5-1|.|.|TRBJ1-5
TGCGCCAGCAGCTTGCATATGGATCAGCCCCAGCATTTT
CASSLHMDQPQHF
>TRBV27|.|once|TRBJ2-2
TGTGCCAGCAGTTTAATATTAAGCGGGGAGCTGTTTTTT
CASSLILSGELFF
>TRBV4-1|.|few|TRBJ1-5
TGCGCCAGCAGCCAAGATCCAGCTAATCAGCCCCAGCATTTT
CASSQDPANQPQHF
>TRBV29-1|TRBD1|.|TRBJ2-1
TGCAGCACGGGACAGGGTGGTGACAATGAGCAGTTCTTC
CSTGQGGDNEQFF
>TRBV5-1|TRBD2|few|TRBJ2-3
TGCGCCAGCAGCCGGTGGGAGGGCCGGTCAGATACGCAGTATTTT
CASSRWEGRSDTQYF
>TRBV10-2|.|few|TRBJ2-7
TGCGCCAGCATTTGGGGTTACGAGCAGTACTTC
CASIWGYEQYF
>TRBV5-1|TRBD1|.|TRBJ2-3
TGCGCCAGCAGCTTGCCGACAGGGGAGGTCACAGATACGCAGTATTTT
CASSLPTGEVTDTQYF
>TRBV11-2|.|.|TRBJ2-3
TGTGCCAGCAGCTTTCGGCAACCGGATACGCAGTATTTT
CASSFRQPDTQYF
>TRBV6-1|.|.|TRBJ1-1
TGTGCCAGCCAGGAGGGGTTCACTGAAGCTTTCTTT
CASQEGFTEAFF
>TRBV19|TRBD2|few|TRBJ2-7
TGTGCCAGTAGTATAAAAGGACTAGCGGGTTACGAGCAGTACTTC
CASSIKGLAGYEQYF
>TRBV11-2|.|.|TRBJ1-4
TGTGCCAGCAGCTGGGGGATCAATGAAAAACTGTTTTTT
CASSWGINEKLFF
>TRBV12-3/TRBV12-4|.|.|TRBJ1-4
TGTGCCAGCAGTCAAGATGAAAAACTGTTTTTT
CASSQDEKLFF
>TRBV10-3|TRBD2|.|TRBJ2-7
TGTGCCATCAGTGAGTCTGGACTAGCGGGGGCCTACGAGCAGTACTTC
CAISESGLAGAYEQYF
>TRBV28|TRBD2|few|TRBJ2-1
TGTGCCAGCAGTTCCCAGACTAGCATCTACAATGAGCAGTTCTTC
CASSSQTSIYNEQFF
>TRBV2|.|few|TRBJ2-7
TGTGCCAGCAGCGAACTAGGACTACAGGTACACGAGCAGTACTTC
CASSELGLQVHEQYF
>TRBV6-2/TRBV6-3|.|.|TRBJ2-7
TGTGCCAGCAGTTACTCTGGGATTGTCTCCTACGAGCAGTACTTC
CASSYSGIVSYEQYF
>TRBV4-2|.|.|TRBJ2-5
TGTGCCAGCAGCCAAGCGGCGGCCAGCCAAGAGACCCAGTACTTC
CASSQAAASQETQYF
>TRBV5-1|.|.|TRBJ1-1
TGCGCCAGCAGCTTGCTATCAGGGGCTAAGACTGAAGCTTTCTTT
CASSLLSGAKTEAFF
>TRBV12-3/TRBV12-4|.|.|TRBJ1-4
TGTGCCAGCAGCATACTAGCGGGCGAAAAACTGTTTTTT
CASSILAGEKLFF
>TRBV12-3/TRBV12-4|.|few|TRBJ2-2
TGTGCCAGCAGTCCCGTGCGTACCGGGGAGCTGTTTTTT
CASSPVRTGELFF
>TRBV20-1|TRBD2|few|TRBJ2-1
TGCAGTGCTAGAACCCTAGCGGGGGTATACAATGAGCAGTTCTTC
CSARTLAGVYNEQFF
>TRBV5-1|TRBD2|.|TRBJ2-1
TGCGCCAGCAGCTTGGTCGGCGGGAGGGCCTTGATACTCTACAATGAGCAGTTCTTC
CASSLVGGRALILYNEQFF
>TRBV10-1|.|.|TRBJ2-1
TGCGCCAGCAGTCAAACAGTGCCCAATGAGCAGTTCTTC
CASSQTVPNEQFF
>TRBV9|.|.|TRBJ1-6
TGTGCCAGCAGCGTAGGGAGGGATTTTATCAATTCACCCCTCCACTTT
CASSVGRDFINSPLHF
>TRBV7-6|TRBD1|.|TRBJ2-2
TGTGCCAGCAGAAAAGAGTTTGGGACAGAGAACACCGGGGAGCTGTTTTTT
CASRKEFGTENTGELFF
>TRBV28|.|.|TRBJ1-1
TGTGCCAGCAGTTTTACGGCGGCCGGGAACACTGAAGCTTTCTTT
CASSFTAAGNTEAFF
>TRBV6-1|TRBD2|few|TRBJ2-4
TGTGCCAGCAGGCTACTAGCGGACCCCCCTCTAGCCAAAAACATTCAGTACTTC
CASRLLADPPLAKNIQYF
>TRBV4-1|.|few|TRBJ2-5
TGCGCCAGCAGCCGAACAGCCTATAGGGGGGAGACCCAGTACTTC
CASSRTAYRGETQYF
>TRBV10-3|.|few|TRBJ2-5
TGTGCCATCAGTGAGATGGTGTACCAAGAGACCCAGTACTTC
CAISEMVYQETQYF
>TRBV5-1|.|few|TRBJ2-6
TGCGCCAGCAGCTTGGCGTTAGCGACCTTCTCTGGGGCCAACGTCCTGACTTTC
CASSLALATFSGANVLTF
>TRBV20-1|.|few|TRBJ2-1
TGCAGTGGTACAAGGGGCCCCTACAATGAGCAGTTCTTC
CSGTRGPYNEQFF
>TRBV12-3/TRBV12-4|TRBD1|few|TRBJ2-3
TGTGCCAGCAGTCAGGACAGGGGGATGCAGTATTTT
CASSQDRGMQYF
>TRBV5-1|TRBD2|.|TRBJ2-7
TGCGCCAGCAAACTAGCGGGAGGCCCCTCCTACGAGCAGTACTTC
CASKLAGGPSYEQYF
>TRBV10-3|.|few|TRBJ2-1
TGTGCCATCAGTGAGGGGATGGGGGATGAGCAGTTCTTC
CAISEGMGDEQFF
>TRBV7-2|TRBD2|few|TRBJ2-7
TGTGCCAGCAGCTTTTTAACTAGCGAGTCCTACGAGCAGTACTTC
CASSFLTSESYEQYF
>TRBV6-6|TRBD1|.|TRBJ2-7
TGTGCCAGCAGTTCGCGGACAGGGAAACAGTACTTC
CASSSRTGKQYF
>TRBV5-1|.|.|TRBJ2-5
TGCGCCAGCAGCCCGCTACCGGGGAGTATTGGGGAGACCCAGTACTTC
CASSPLPGSIGETQYF
>TRBV4-1|TRBD2|.|TRBJ2-1
TGCGCCAGCAGCCAGACTAGCGGGACCTACAATGAGCAGTTCTTC
CASSQTSGTYNEQFF
>TRBV24-1|TRBD2|few|TRBJ2-2
TGTGCCACCAGACTAGCGGGCCGGAACACCGGGGAGCTGTTTTTT
CATRLAGRNTGELFF
>TRBV5-1|.|.|TRBJ2-3
TGCGCCAGCTGCTTCTTTATTGGGGCAGAGGATACGCAGTATTTT
CASCFFIGAEDTQYF
>TRBV6-1|TRBD1|few|TRBJ2-2
TGTGCCAGCTCCGGGACAGGGAGGACCGGGGAGCTGTTTTTT
CASSGTGRTGELFF
>TRBV5-1|TRBD2|many|TRBJ2-1
TGCGCCAGCAGTCCCAATAGCGGGAGGTCCAAAAATGAGCAGTTCTTC
CASSPNSGRSKNEQFF